This TCR beta chain was identified during a study of T cell responses to AZD1222 COVID-19 vaccine. Study-level findings and limits: Recipients of AZD1222 seropositive at baseline numbered only 6 or 7. The donor group comprised mostly white British people and more females; the analysis possibly underestimated clonal diversity.

CDR1 is GTSNPN and CDR2 is SVGIG in the germline V gene (reference sequence). The CDR3 length is 14 residues. V was shortened by 1 base and J by 1 base, with 11 bases between the two germline ends. Comment on this clone: The antigen is undetermined.

Clones were read by immunoSEQ multiplex PCR, and TCRdb kept only the in-frame ones, dropping some. The sample has 140,000 to 150,000 clones, 85% to 95% seen once. Sequenced material: peripheral blood, taken after recovery from COVID-19. The chain employs TRBV30 and TRBJ2-7; possibly TRBD1 or TRBD2 for D (5 bases each). This sequence originates from an adult who had recovered from COVID-19. CDR3 sequence: CAWSGGDGSYEQYF. Written as DNA, the CDR3 is TGTGCCTGGAGTGGAGGGGACGGGTCCTACGAGCAGTACTTC.